Presented here are 11 T cell receptor beta chains from one specimen sequenced in a study of blood T cell repertoires in COVID-19. Some clones are missing from TCRdb's copy, which holds only in-frame ones; the method was immunoSEQ multiplex PCR. The sample consists of about 180,000 clones, more than 75% of them appearing once. The sample consisted of peripheral blood. All receptors derive from a man aged 40-55 years with active or convalescent COVID-19.

This rearrangement joins TRBV5-1 to TRBJ1-3; D is uncertain. Trimming cost V 5 bases and J 1 base, with 7 bases left between them. Germline CDR1 is SGHRS and CDR2 is YFSETQ. The CDR3 extends over 13 amino acids. CDR3 residues: CASRQDSGNTIYF. CDR3 coding DNA: TGCGCCAGCAGGCAGGATTCTGGAAACACCATATATTTT. Combining the CDR3 with reference TRBV5-1 and TRBJ1-3 gives the whole variable domain KAGVTQTPRYLIKTRGQQVTLSCSPISGHRSVSWYQQTPGQGLQFLFEYFSETQRNKGNFPGRFSGRQFSNSRSEMNVSTLELGDSALYLCASRQDSGNTIYFGEGSWLTVV.

To note about this clone: The same CDR3 is also encoded by other DNA sequences in this sample. The rearrangement links TRBV15 to TRBJ1-2, with D tentatively TRBD1 (6 bases). The germline V gene encodes CDR1 LNHNV and CDR2 YYDKDF (reference sequence). CDR3 size: 14 residues. The V and J ends lost 0 bases and 2 bases respectively, with 7 bases between them. The CDR3 DNA sequence: TGTGCCACCAGCAGAGACAGGGGAAACTATGGCTACACCTTC. As protein: CATSRDRGNYGYTF.

The chain couples TRBV19 to TRBJ2-7; 12 nucleotides match TRBD2. Losses at the gene ends were 2 bases for V and 6 bases for J; bases not matched to a gene: 5. Per the germline V gene, CDR1 is LNHDA and CDR2 is SQIVND (reference sequence). The CDR3 runs to 15 residues. The CDR3 protein is CASSISGLAGLEQYF. Here the CDR3 DNA reads TGTGCCAGTAGTATATCCGGACTAGCGGGGCTCGAGCAGTACTTC.

The rearrangement links TRBV10-3 to TRBJ1-5; perhaps TRBD1 as D (5 bases). The CDR3 covers 16 residues. Trimming stripped 0 bases from V and 4 bases from J, with 13 bases between. Germline V lookup: CDR1 ENHRY, CDR2 SYGVKD. The chain's CDR3 is CAISESPGRGNQPQHF. As DNA, the CDR3 is TGTGCCATCAGTGAGTCGCCAGGGCGGGGTAATCAGCCCCAGCATTTT.

V is TRBV4-2 and J is TRBJ2-3; the match to TRBD2 covers 14 bases. Germline CDR1 LGHNA, CDR2 YNFKEQ. CDR3 length: 17 residues. Losses at the gene ends were 4 bases for V and 2 bases for J; bases not matched to a gene: 5. The CDR3 here is CASSRGLAGGFTDTQYF. The CDR3 nucleotides read TGTGCCAGCAGCCGCGGACTAGCGGGGGGATTCACAGATACGCAGTATTTT.

This chain joins TRBV6-6 and TRBJ1-4, with TRBD1 matching over 7 bases. Trimming cost V 0 bases and J 4 bases; bases outside gene matches: 5. CDR3 size: 16 residues. Germline V CDR1 and CDR2: MNHNY, SVGAGI (reference sequence). CDR3 bases: TGTGCCAGCAGTTACTCTCCAGGACAGGTTAATGAAAAACTGTTTTTT. Encoded protein: CASSYSPGQVNEKLFF.

The rearrangement links TRBV5-4 to TRBJ2-7; tentatively, D is TRBD2 (6 bases). The germline V gene has CDR1 SGHNT and CDR2 YYREEE (reference sequence). V lost 7 bases and J 4 bases, leaving 15 bases between the germline ends. There are 13 residues in the CDR3. The CDR3 nucleotides read TGTGCCAGCTCTGTCGGTGCGGGGTACGAGCAGTACTTC. It codes for CASSVGAGYEQYF.

The CDR3 loop is CASSPNRGLNPQHF. For the CDR3, the DNA is TGTGCCAGCAGTCCTAACAGGGGGCTTAATCCCCAGCATTTT. This chain links TRBV3-1 (or the pseudogene TRBV3-2) with TRBJ1-5; 9 nucleotides align to TRBD1. Germline CDR1 and CDR2: LGHDT and YNNKEL (reference sequence). The CDR3 extends over 14 amino acids. V gave up 6 bases and J gave up 10 bases; unmatched junction bases: 10.

This clone was seen only a few times. The rearrangement joins TRBV2 to TRBJ2-5, with 9 bases lining up with TRBD1. Germline trimming cut 7 bases from V and 5 bases from J; bases unmatched to any gene: 8. In germline, CDR1 is SNHLY, CDR2 FYNNEI. This CDR3 is 14 amino acids long. DNA for the CDR3: TGTGCCAGCACTCGGGACAGGGACGGCGAGACCCAGTACTTC. Translated: CASTRDRDGETQYF.

The V gene is TRBV7-6, the J gene TRBJ1-1; D is unclear. Germline values: CDR1 SGHVS, CDR2 FNYEAQ. The CDR3 is 17 residues long. V was trimmed by 5 bases and J by 1 base, leaving 20 bases between them. Here the CDR3 reads CASSPTTELGGNTEAFF. CDR3 sequence (DNA): TGTGCCAGCAGCCCAACGACTGAACTTGGTGGGAACACTGAAGCTTTCTTT.

The V call is TRBV7-2, the J call TRBJ1-6, with 7 bases that match TRBD1. The CDR3 runs to 15 residues. CDR1 is SGHTA, CDR2 FQGNSA, per germline. V lost 2 bases to trimming and J lost 7 bases; unmatched junction nucleotides: 5. CDR3 protein: CASSLTGADNSPLHF. The CDR3 DNA reads as TGTGCCAGCAGCTTAACAGGGGCTGACAATTCACCCCTCCACTTT. The complete variable domain, with remaining parts taken from reference TRBV7-2 and TRBJ1-6, reads GAGVSQSPSNKVTEKGKDVELRCDPISGHTALYWYRQSLGQGLEFLIYFQGNSAPDKSGLPSDRFSAERTGGSVSTLTIQRTQQEDSAVYLCASSLTGADNSPLHFGNGTRLTVT.